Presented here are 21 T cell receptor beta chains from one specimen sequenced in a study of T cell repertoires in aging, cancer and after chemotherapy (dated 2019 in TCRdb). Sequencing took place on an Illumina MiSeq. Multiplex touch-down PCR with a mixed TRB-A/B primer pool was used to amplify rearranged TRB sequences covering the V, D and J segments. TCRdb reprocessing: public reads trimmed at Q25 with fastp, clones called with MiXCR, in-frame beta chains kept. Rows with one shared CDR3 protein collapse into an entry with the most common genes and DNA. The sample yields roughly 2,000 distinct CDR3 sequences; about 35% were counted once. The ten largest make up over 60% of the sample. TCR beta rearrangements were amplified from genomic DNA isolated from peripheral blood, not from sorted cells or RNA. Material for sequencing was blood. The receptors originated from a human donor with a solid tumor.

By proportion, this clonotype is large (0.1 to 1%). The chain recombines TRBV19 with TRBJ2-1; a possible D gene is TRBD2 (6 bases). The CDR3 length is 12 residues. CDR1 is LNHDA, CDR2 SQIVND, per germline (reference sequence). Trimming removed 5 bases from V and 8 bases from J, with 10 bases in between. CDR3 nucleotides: TGTGCCAGTAGTCAGGAGGGCGATGAGCAGTTCTTC. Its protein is CASSQEGDEQFF. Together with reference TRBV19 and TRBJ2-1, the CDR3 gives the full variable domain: DGGITQSPKYLFRKEGQNVTLSCEQNLNHDAMYWYRQDPGQGLRLIYYSQIVNDFQKGDIAEGYSVSREKKESFPLTVTSAQKNPTAFYLCASSQEGDEQFFGPGTRLTVL.

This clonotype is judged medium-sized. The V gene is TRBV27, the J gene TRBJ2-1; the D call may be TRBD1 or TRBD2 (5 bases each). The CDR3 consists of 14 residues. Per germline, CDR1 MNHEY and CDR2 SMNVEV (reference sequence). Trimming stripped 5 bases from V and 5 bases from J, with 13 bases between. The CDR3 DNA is TGTGCCAGCAGTCCGCCGGGACGGGACAATGAGCAGTTCTTC. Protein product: CASSPPGRDNEQFF.

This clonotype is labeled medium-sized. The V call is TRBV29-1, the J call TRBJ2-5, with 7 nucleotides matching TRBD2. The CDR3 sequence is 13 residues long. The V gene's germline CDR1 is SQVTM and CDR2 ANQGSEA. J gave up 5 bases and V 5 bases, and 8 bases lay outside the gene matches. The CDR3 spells CSVWEGAWETQYF. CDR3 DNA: TGCAGCGTTTGGGAGGGAGCCTGGGAGACCCAGTACTTC.

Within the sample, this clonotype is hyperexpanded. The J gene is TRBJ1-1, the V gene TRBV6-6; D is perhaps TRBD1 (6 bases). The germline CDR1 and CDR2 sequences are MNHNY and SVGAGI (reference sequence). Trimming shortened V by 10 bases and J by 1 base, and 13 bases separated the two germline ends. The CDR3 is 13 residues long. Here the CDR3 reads CATRGGANTEAFF. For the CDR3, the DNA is TGTGCCACCAGAGGGGGGGCGAACACTGAAGCTTTCTTT.

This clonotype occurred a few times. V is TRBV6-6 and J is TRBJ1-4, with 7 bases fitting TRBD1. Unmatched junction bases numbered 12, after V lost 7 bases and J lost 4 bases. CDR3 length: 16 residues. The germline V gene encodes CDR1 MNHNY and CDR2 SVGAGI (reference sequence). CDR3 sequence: CASKTGQTTFNEKLFF. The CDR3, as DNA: TGTGCCAGCAAGACGGGACAGACAACCTTTAATGAAAAACTGTTTTTT.

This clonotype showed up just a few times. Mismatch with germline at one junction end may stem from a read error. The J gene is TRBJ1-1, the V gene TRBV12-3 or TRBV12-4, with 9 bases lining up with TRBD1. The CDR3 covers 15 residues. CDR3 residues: CASSPGTGWDTEAFF. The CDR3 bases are TGTGCCAGCAGTCCGGGGACAGGGTGGGACACTGAGGCTTTCTTT.

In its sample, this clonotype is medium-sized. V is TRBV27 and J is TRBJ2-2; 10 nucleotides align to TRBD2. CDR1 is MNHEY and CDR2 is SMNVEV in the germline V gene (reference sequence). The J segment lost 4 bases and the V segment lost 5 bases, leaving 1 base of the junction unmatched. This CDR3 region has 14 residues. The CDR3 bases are TGTGCCAGCAGTCAGCGGGGGGGCACCGGGGAGCTGTTTTTT. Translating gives CASSQRGGTGELFF.

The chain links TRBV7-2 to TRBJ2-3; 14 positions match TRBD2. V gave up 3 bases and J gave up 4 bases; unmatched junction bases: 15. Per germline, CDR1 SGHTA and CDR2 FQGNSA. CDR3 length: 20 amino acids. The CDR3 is CASSFASTLTSGRAADTQYF. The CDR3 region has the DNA TGTGCCAGCAGCTTCGCATCGACCCTGACTAGCGGGAGGGCCGCAGATACGCAGTATTTT.

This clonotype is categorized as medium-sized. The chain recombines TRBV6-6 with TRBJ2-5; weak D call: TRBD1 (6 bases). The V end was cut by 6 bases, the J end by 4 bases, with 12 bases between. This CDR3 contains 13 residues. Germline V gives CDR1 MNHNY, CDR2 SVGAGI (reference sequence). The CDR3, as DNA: TGTGCCAGCAGGGAACAGGGAAGAGAGACCCAGTACTTC. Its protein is CASREQGRETQYF.

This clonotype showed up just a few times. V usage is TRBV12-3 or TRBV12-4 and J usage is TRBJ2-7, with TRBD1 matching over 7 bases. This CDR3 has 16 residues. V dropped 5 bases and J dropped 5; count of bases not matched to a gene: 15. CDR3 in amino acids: CASSLNIGTASHEQYF. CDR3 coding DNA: TGTGCCAGCAGTCTCAATATCGGGACAGCGAGCCACGAGCAGTACTTC.

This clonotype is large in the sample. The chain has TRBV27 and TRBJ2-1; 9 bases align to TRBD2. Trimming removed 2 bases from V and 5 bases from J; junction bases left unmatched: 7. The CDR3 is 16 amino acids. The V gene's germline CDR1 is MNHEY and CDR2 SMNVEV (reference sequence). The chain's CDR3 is CASSLPLGGGDNEQFF. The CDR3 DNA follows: TGTGCCAGCAGTTTACCTCTTGGCGGGGGGGACAATGAGCAGTTCTTC.

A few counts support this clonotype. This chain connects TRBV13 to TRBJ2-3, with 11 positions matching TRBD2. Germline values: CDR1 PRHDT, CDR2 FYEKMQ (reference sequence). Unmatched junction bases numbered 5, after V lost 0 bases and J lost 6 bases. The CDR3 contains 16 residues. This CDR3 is CASSLGLAGVSDTQYF. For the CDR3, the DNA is TGTGCCAGCAGCTTAGGACTAGCGGGAGTTTCGGATACGCAGTATTTT.

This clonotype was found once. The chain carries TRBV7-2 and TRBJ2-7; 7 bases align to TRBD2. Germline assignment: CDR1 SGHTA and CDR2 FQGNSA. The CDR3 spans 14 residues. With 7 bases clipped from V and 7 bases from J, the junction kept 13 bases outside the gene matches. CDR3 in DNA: TGTGCCAGCACCGTACTGGCGGGAGTTAGTGAGCAGTACTTC. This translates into CASTVLAGVSEQYF.

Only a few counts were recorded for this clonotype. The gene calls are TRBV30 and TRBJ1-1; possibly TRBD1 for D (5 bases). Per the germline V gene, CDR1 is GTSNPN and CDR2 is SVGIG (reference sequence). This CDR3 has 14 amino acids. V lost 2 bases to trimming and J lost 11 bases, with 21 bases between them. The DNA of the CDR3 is TGTGCCTGGAGTCGACAGACGTGGGGATCTACCGCTTTCTTT. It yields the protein CAWSRQTWGSTAFF.

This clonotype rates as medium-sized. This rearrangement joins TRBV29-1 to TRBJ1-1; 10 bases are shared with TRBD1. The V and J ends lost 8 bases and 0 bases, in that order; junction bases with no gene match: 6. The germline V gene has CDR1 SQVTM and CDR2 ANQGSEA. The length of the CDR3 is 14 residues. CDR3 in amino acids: CSTWDRGMNTEAFF. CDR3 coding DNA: TGCAGCACCTGGGACAGGGGAATGAACACTGAAGCTTTCTTT.

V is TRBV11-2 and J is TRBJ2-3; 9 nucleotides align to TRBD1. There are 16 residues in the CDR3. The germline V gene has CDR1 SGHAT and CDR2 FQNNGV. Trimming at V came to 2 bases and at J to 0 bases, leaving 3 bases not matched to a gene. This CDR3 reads CASSLWGQGSTDTQYF. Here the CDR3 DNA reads TGTGCCAGCAGCTTATGGGGACAGGGAAGCACAGATACGCAGTATTTT.

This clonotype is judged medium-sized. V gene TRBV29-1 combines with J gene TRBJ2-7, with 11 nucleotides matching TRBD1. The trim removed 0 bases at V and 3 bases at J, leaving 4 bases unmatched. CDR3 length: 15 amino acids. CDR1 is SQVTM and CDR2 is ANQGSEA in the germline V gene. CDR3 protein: CSVEDRTGGRYEQYF. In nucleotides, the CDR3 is TGCAGCGTTGAAGATAGGACAGGGGGCCGCTACGAGCAGTACTTC.

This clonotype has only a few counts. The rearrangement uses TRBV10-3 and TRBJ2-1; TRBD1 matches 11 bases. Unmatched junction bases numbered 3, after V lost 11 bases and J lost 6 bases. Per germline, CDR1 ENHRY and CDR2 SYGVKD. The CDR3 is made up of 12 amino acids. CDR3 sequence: CAVGTGGNEQFF. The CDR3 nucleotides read TGTGCCGTCGGGACAGGGGGCAATGAGCAGTTCTTC.

CDR3 nucleotide sequence: TGTGCCAGCAGTCCTAGCGGGAGGGCCTGGGAGACCCAGTACTTC. It is translated as CASSPSGRAWETQYF. The V call is TRBV27, the J call TRBJ2-5; 12 nucleotides agree with TRBD2. With V trimmed by 5 bases and J by 5 bases, 6 bases remained unmatched. This CDR3 comprises 15 residues. CDR1 is MNHEY and CDR2 is SMNVEV in the germline V gene (reference sequence).

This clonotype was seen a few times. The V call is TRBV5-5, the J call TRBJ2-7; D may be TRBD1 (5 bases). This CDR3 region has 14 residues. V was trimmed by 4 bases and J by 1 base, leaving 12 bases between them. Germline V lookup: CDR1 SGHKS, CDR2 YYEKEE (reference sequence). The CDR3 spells CASSNAQESYEQYF. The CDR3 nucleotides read TGTGCCAGCAGCAACGCACAGGAGTCCTACGAGCAGTACTTC.

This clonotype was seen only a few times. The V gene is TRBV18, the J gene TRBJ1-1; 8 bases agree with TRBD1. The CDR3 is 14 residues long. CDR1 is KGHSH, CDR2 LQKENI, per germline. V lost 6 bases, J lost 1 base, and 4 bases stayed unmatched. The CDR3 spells CASSPGQENTEAFF. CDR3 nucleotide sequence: TGTGCCAGCTCCCCGGGACAGGAGAACACTGAAGCTTTCTTT.